The T cell receptor (beta chain) under discussion was sequenced for a study of sequential checkpoint blockade in melanoma. The treatment was: randomized to nivolumab then ipilimumab (arm A) or the reverse (arm B). Germline V gene data show CDR1 as SQVTM and CDR2 as ANQGSEA. The CDR3 sequence is 15 residues long. V was cut by 0 bases and J by 0 bases, with 9 bases left in between. The assay was immunoSEQ multiplex PCR, and TCRdb's table has in-frame clones only and misses some. The table has under 15,000 clones, roughly three quarters seen once. This TCR came from a human patient with melanoma. Some clones in this sample may be carry-over from other donors' samples. The sequencing used CD8+ T cells sorted from blood (inferred from file names), collected from a patient given nivolumab and ipilimumab in sequence. The chain is built from TRBV29-1 and TRBJ2-1, with D maybe TRBD2 (6 bases). CDR3 coding DNA: TGCAGCGTTGAAGATGGGGGGAGCTCCTACAATGAGCAGTTCTTC. Protein product: CSVEDGGSSYNEQFF.